The rows below give T cell receptor beta chains drawn from one sample of a study. Each CDR3 protein is one row after TCRdb ran MiXCR on the RT-PCR reads. The table lists about 680,000 distinct CDR3 sequences, 14% of them singletons. The material sequenced was memory CD4+ T cells from blood. These TCRs come from a female donor in good health, serving as a healthy control. Each CDR3 is given with its conserved first and last residue. The D gene is left open where the match is weak. Where a row states a size, it is once, few, many or the class of an expanded clone; other rows omit it.

TRBJ2-1	-	TRBV5-1	TRBD2	CASSASTSGMAARSQFF	TGCGCCAGCAGCGCCTCGACTAGCGGGATGGCCGCCCGCTCGCAGTTCTTC
TRBJ1-1	-	TRBV29-1	-	CSVSRGGMNTEAFF	TGCAGCGTTTCCAGGGGCGGGATGAACACTGAAGCTTTCTTT
TRBJ2-1	-	TRBV5-4	TRBD2	CASSKGLAGAEQFF	TGTGCCAGCAGCAAGGGACTAGCTGGGGCTGAGCAGTTCTTC
TRBJ2-5	-	TRBV20-1	TRBD2	CSAQRGQETQYF	TGCAGTGCCCAGCGGGGCCAAGAGACCCAGTACTTC
TRBJ2-1	few	TRBV7-2	TRBD2	CASSPRGAGGSEQFF	TGTGCCAGCAGCCCCCGCGGTGCGGGAGGTAGTGAGCAGTTCTTC
TRBJ2-7	-	TRBV6-2/TRBV6-3	TRBD2	CASSYPGGASYEQYF	TGTGCCAGCAGTTACCCGGGGGGAGCCAGCTACGAGCAGTACTTC
TRBJ2-3	few	TRBV24-1	-	CATSTRRDFTDTQYF	TGTGCCACCAGTACCAGGAGGGACTTCACAGATACGCAGTATTTT
TRBJ2-6	-	TRBV6-5	TRBD2	CASTPGGGPGANVLTF	TGTGCCAGCACCCCCGGGGGGGGGCCTGGGGCCAACGTCCTGACTTTC
TRBJ2-1	many	TRBV18	TRBD1	CASSPSTGELNEQFF	TGTGCCAGCTCACCATCCACAGGGGAATTGAATGAGCAGTTCTTC
TRBJ2-7	-	TRBV28	TRBD2	CASSSAPLAANYEQYF	TGTGCCAGCAGTTCTGCCCCGCTAGCGGCGAACTACGAGCAGTACTTC
TRBJ1-1	-	TRBV6-5	-	CASSYSVAGEVEAFF	TGTGCCAGCAGTTACTCGGTCGCAGGAGAGGTTGAAGCTTTCTTT
TRBJ2-1	many	TRBV20-1	-	CSARGLYNEQFF	TGCAGTGCTCGTGGACTTTACAATGAGCAGTTCTTC
TRBJ1-4	-	TRBV6-1	-	CASSGIVDRSEKLFF	TGTGCCAGCAGTGGGATCGTGGACCGGAGTGAAAAACTGTTTTTT
TRBJ1-3	-	TRBV11-2	TRBD1	CASSSWGQVGNTIYF	TGTGCCAGCAGCTCCTGGGGACAGGTGGGAAACACCATATATTTT
TRBJ1-5	few	TRBV20-1	-	CSAVGINDQPQHF	TGCAGTGCGGTAGGGATAAATGATCAGCCCCAGCATTTT
TRBJ1-5	few	TRBV7-2	-	CASSLDFGAHSNQPQHF	TGTGCCAGCAGCTTAGACTTCGGCGCACATAGCAATCAGCCCCAGCATTTT
TRBJ2-1	few	TRBV7-2	-	CASSYLGGVNEQFF	TGTGCCAGCAGCTACCTCGGGGGAGTAAATGAGCAGTTCTTC
TRBJ2-6	few	TRBV25-1	-	CASSHTRVGANVLTF	TGTGCCAGCAGTCACACCCGGGTAGGGGCCAACGTCCTGACTTTC
TRBJ2-1	many	TRBV6-5	-	CASSYSKLGWGEQFF	TGTGCCAGCAGTTACTCGAAATTGGGTTGGGGTGAGCAGTTCTTC
TRBJ2-5	-	TRBV7-2	-	CASSLFGGPETQYF	TGTGCCAGCAGCTTGTTCGGGGGCCCGGAGACCCAGTACTTC
TRBJ1-5	-	TRBV7-2	-	CASSPPIGPQHF	TGTGCCAGCAGCCCACCAATAGGGCCCCAGCATTTT
TRBJ2-3	many	TRBV10-3	TRBD1	CAISGTDRGSTDTQYF	TGTGCCATCAGTGGAACGGACAGGGGTAGCACAGATACGCAGTATTTT
TRBJ2-4	once	TRBV4-3	-	CASSQGISVTKNIQYF	TGCGCCAGCAGCCAAGGGATTTCCGTTACCAAAAACATTCAGTACTTC
TRBJ2-3	few	TRBV11-2	-	CASSQMVFGDTQYF	TGTGCCAGCAGCCAGATGGTGTTTGGAGATACGCAGTATTTT